A single sample gave rise to the 3 T cell receptor beta chains below, sequenced in a study of human T cells and chemical hapten exposure. TCRdb called the RACE reads again in MiXCR, with one record for every CDR3 protein. The sample includes 85,000 or so distinct CDR3 sequences, approximately 11% seen only once; the top ten take around 4.4%. The time point denotes: patch test 1, 2 weeks after DPC sensitization. Treatment reported: therapeutic diphenylcyclopropenone sensitization with weekly scalp DPC. This specimen consisted of whole blood, obtained in connection with sensitization to the hapten diphenylcyclopropenone (DPC). The receptors stem from a woman in her 50s with alopecia areata. Some clones in this sample may be carry-over from other donors' samples.

This chain joins TRBV20-1 and TRBJ2-7; D uncertain. This CDR3 comprises 12 residues. Trimming took off 5 bases at V and 2 bases at J, with 10 bases between the two ends. Germline V gene lookup returns CDR1 DFQATT and CDR2 SNEGSKA (reference sequence). CDR3 DNA: TGCAGTGCTGACATGGTACCCTACGAGCAGTACTTC. Amino acids: CSADMVPYEQYF.

Only a few counts were recorded for this clonotype. The chain has TRBV27 and TRBJ2-3, with TRBD1 identical over 8 bases. V lost 2 bases, J lost 4 bases, and 2 bases stayed unmatched. The length of the CDR3 is 14 residues. The V gene's germline CDR1 is MNHEY and CDR2 SMNVEV (reference sequence). The CDR3 region has the DNA TGTGCCAGCAGTTTACGACAGGGGTCAGATACGCAGTATTTT. Residues: CASSLRQGSDTQYF.

This clonotype was counted ten times or more. The chain couples TRBV9 to TRBJ2-2; D is unresolved. Trimming left V 0 bases short and J 0 bases short, with 6 bases between. This CDR3 is 15 amino acids long. From germline, CDR1 is SGDLS and CDR2 YYNGEE. The CDR3 coding sequence is TGTGCCAGCAGCGTAGTCCCGACGAACACCGGGGAGCTGTTTTTT. Its protein is CASSVVPTNTGELFF. The full variable domain, its missing parts supplied by reference TRBV9 and TRBJ2-2, is DSGVTQTPKHLITATGQRVTLRCSPRSGDLSVYWYQQSLDQGLQFLIQYYNGEERAKGNILERFSAQQFPDLHSELNLSSLELGDSALYFCASSVVPTNTGELFFGEGSRLTVL.